The rows below give T cell receptor beta chains drawn from one sample of a study. TCRdb re-called the 5' RACE reads through MiXCR, storing one row per CDR3 protein. The sample has 62,000 or so distinct CDR3 sequences; about 25% are singletons. The sample consisted of tumor-infiltrating Tregs sorted from the breast tumor. These receptors came from a female donor with breast cancer. CDR3s include the opening cysteine and the closing phenylalanine or tryptophan. D genes are given only for firm matches. Not all rows give a size; the values are once, few, many and, for expanded clones, a class.

clone_size	j_call	d_call	v_call	cdr3_nt	cdr3_aa
many	TRBJ1-5	TRBD1	TRBV6-2/TRBV6-3	TGTGCCAGCAGTGACGGACAGGGCCATAATCAGCCCCAGCATTTT	CASSDGQGHNQPQHF
few	TRBJ1-1	-	TRBV30	TGTGCCCGACTCAGCTACGGGACTGAAGCTTTCTTT	CARLSYGTEAFF
-	TRBJ1-6	-	TRBV7-2	TGTGCCAGCAGCTCTAACCCCAATTCACCCCTCCACTTT	CASSSNPNSPLHF
-	TRBJ2-2	-	TRBV28	TGTGCCAGCACCCTGCGAGCGGTGAACACCGGGGAGCTGTTTTTT	CASTLRAVNTGELFF
few	TRBJ1-1	-	TRBV5-4	TGTGCCAGCAGCCAGGTATTACAGAAGTCGACTGAAGCTTTCTTT	CASSQVLQKSTEAFF
many	TRBJ2-1	TRBD1	TRBV7-2	TGTGCCAGCAGCTTAGTCCAGGGGGCTACCTACAATGAGCAGTTCTTC	CASSLVQGATYNEQFF
-	TRBJ2-1	-	TRBV11-2	TGTGCCAGCAGCTCCCTAGGGGGGGGGCCGGGGGAGCAGTTCTTC	CASSSLGGGPGEQFF
few	TRBJ1-2	-	TRBV6-1	TGTGCCAGCACCTACCCCGACTATGGCTACACCTTC	CASTYPDYGYTF
few	TRBJ1-5	TRBD1	TRBV6-2/TRBV6-3	TGTGCCAGCAGTCGAACAGGGGGCGTTAATCAGCCCCAGCATTTT	CASSRTGGVNQPQHF
-	TRBJ2-3	TRBD1	TRBV12-3/TRBV12-4	TGTGTCAGCACCGAGGGACAGACGCAGTATTTT	CVSTEGQTQYF
-	TRBJ1-6	TRBD1	TRBV20-1	TGCAGTGCTAAAGAGGACAGGGGCTCCTATAATTCACCCCTCCACTTT	CSAKEDRGSYNSPLHF